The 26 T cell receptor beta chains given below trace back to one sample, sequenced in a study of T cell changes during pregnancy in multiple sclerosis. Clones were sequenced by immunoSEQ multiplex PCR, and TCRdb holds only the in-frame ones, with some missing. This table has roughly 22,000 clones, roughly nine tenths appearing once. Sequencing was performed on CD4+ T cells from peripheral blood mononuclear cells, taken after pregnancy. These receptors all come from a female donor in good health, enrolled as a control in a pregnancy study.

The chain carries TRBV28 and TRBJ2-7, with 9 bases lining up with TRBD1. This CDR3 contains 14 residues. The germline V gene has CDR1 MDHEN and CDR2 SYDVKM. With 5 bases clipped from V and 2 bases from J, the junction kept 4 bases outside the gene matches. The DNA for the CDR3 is TGTGCCAGCAGTCCCCGACAGGGGGCCTACGAGCAGTACTTC. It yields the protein CASSPRQGAYEQYF. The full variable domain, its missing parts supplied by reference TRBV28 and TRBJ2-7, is DVKVTQSSRYLVKRTGEKVFLECVQDMDHENMFWYRQDPGLGLRLIYFSYDVKMKEKGDIPEGYSVSREKKERFSLILESASTNQTSMYLCASSPRQGAYEQYFGPGTRLTVT.

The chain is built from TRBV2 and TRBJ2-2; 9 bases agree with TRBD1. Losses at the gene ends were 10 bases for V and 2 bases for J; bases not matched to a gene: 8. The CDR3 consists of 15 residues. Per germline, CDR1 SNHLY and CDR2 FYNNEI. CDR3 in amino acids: CATSEQGANTGELFF. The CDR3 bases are TGTGCCACTTCGGAACAGGGGGCAAACACCGGGGAGCTGTTTTTT.

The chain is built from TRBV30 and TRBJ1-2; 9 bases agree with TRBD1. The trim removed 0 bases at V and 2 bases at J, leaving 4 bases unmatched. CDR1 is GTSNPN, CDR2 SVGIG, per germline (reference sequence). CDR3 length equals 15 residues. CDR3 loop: CAWSVQGAGNYGYTF. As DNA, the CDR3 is TGTGCCTGGAGTGTACAGGGGGCGGGAAACTATGGCTACACCTTC. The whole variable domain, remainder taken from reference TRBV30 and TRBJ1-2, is SQTIHQWPATLVQPVGSPLSLECTVEGTSNPNLYWYRQAAGRGLQLLFYSVGIGQISSEVPQNLSASRPQDRQFILSSKKLLLSDSGFYLCAWSVQGAGNYGYTFGSGTRLTVV.

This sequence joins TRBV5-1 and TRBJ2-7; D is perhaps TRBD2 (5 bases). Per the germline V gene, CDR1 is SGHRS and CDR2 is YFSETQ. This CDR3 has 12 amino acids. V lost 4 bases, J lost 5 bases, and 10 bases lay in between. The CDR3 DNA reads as TGCGCCAGCAGCGTGGAGCGGAACGAGCAGTACTTC. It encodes CASSVERNEQYF.

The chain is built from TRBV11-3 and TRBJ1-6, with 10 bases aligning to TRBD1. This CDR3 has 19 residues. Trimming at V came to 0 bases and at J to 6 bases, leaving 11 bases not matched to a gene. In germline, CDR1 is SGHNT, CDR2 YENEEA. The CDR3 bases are TGTGCCAGCAGCTTAGACGCCATGAGACAGGGGGCGCCTAATTCACCCCTCCACTTT. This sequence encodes CASSLDAMRQGAPNSPLHF.

The CDR3 sequence: CASRAGTMDEQYF. The CDR3 DNA follows: TGCGCCAGCAGAGCCGGGACTATGGATGAGCAGTACTTC. The chain is built from TRBV10-1 and TRBJ2-7, with 7 bases that match TRBD2. The CDR3 consists of 13 residues. The V and J ends lost 6 bases and 7 bases, in that order; junction bases with no gene match: 9. Germline V lookup: CDR1 WNHNN, CDR2 SYGVQD (reference sequence).

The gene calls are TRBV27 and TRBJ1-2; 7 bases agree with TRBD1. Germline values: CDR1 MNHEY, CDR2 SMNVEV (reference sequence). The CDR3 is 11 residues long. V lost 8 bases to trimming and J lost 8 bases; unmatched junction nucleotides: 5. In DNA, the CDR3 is TGTGCCAGCGTAGGGGGCCAGGGCTACACCTTC. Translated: CASVGGQGYTF.

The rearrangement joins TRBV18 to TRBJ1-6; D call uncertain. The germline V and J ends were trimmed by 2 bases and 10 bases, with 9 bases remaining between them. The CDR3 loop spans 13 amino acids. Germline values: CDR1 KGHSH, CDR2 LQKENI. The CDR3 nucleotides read TGTGCCAGCTCACCAGATCCCGAGTCACCCCTCCACTTT. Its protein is CASSPDPESPLHF.

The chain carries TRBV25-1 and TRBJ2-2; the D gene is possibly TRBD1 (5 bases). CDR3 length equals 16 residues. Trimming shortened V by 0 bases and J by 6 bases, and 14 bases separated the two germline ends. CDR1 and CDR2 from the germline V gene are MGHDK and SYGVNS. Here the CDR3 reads CASSEYRAGKAGELFF. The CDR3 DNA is TGTGCCAGCAGTGAATACCGGGCAGGGAAGGCCGGGGAGCTGTTTTTT.

CDR3 region: CASSLVPTVAKNIQYF. Here the CDR3 DNA reads TGTGCCAGCAGCTTGGTACCGACAGTAGCCAAAAACATTCAGTACTTC. The gene calls are TRBV5-8 and TRBJ2-4, with TRBD1 as a possible D gene (5 bases). This CDR3 has 16 residues. Germline CDR1 and CDR2: SGHTS and YDEGEE. V lost 0 bases and J 0 bases, leaving 10 bases between the germline ends.

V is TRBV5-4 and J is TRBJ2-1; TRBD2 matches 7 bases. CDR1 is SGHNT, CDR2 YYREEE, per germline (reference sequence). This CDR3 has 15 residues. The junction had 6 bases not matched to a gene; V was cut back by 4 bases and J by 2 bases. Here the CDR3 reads CASSLGLGTYNEQFF. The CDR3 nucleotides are TGTGCCAGCAGCCTCGGACTAGGGACCTACAATGAGCAGTTCTTC.

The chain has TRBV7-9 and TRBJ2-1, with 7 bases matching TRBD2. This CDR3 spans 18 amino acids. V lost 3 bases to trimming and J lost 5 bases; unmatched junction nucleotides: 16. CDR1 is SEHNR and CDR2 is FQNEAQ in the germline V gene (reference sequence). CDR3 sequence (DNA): TGTGCCAGCAGCTTTCCAGCTTCTAGCGGTCAACCTGACAATGAGCAGTTCTTC. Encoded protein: CASSFPASSGQPDNEQFF. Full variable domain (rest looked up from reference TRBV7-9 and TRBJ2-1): DTGVSQNPRHKITKRGQNVTFRCDPISEHNRLYWYRQTLGQGPEFLTYFQNEAQLEKSRLLSDRFSAERPKGSFSTLEIQRTEQGDSAMYLCASSFPASSGQPDNEQFFGPGTRLTVL.

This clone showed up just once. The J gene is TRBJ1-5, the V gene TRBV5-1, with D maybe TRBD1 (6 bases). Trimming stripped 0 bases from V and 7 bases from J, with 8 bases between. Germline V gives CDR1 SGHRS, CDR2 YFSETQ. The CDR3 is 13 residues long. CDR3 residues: CASSLAGEQPQHF. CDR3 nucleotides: TGCGCCAGCAGCTTGGCAGGGGAGCAGCCCCAGCATTTT.

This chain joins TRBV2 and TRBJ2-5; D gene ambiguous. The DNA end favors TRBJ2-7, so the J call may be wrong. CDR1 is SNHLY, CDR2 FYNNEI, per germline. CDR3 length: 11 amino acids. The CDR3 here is CASSGNYEQYF. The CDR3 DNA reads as TGTGCCAGCAGTGGGAACTACGAGCAGTACTTC.

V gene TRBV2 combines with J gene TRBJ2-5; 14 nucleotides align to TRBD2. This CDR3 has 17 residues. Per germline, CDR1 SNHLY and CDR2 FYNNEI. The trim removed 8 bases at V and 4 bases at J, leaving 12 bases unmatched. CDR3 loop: CASANPGLAGAGETQYF. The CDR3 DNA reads TGTGCCAGCGCTAACCCGGGACTAGCGGGAGCAGGAGAGACCCAGTACTTC.

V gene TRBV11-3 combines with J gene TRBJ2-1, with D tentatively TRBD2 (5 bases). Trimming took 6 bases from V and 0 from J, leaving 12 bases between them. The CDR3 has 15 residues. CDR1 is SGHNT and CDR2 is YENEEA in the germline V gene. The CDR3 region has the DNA TGTGCCAGCAGTCCCCGAGGGAGCTCCTACAATGAGCAGTTCTTC. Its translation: CASSPRGSSYNEQFF.

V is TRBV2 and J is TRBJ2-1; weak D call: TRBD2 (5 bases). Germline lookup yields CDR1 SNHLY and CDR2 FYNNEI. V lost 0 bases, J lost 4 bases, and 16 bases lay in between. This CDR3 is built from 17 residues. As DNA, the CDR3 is TGTGCCAGCAGTGAAGCGCTTGGGAGTGGAGCGTACAATGAGCAGTTCTTC. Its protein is CASSEALGSGAYNEQFF.

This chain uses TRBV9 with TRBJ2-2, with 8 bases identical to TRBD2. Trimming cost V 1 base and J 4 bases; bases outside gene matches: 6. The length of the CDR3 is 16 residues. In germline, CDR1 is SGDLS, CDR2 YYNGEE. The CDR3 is CASSVRAGGVTGELFF. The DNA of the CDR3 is TGTGCCAGCAGCGTACGGGCGGGAGGAGTCACCGGGGAGCTGTTTTTT.

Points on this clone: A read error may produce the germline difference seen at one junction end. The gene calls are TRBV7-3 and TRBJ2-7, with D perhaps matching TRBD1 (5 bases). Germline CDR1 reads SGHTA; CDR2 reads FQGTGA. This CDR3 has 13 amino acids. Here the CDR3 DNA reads TGTGCCAGCGGCTTAACGACCCTGACAGAGAAGTACTTC. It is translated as CASGLTTLTEKYF. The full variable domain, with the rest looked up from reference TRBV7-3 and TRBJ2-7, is GAGVSQTPSNKVTEKGKYVELRCDPISGHTALYWYRQSLGQGPEFLIYFQGTGAADDSGLPNDRFFAVRPEGSVSTLKIQRTERGDSAVYLCASGLTTLTEKYFGPGTRLTVT.

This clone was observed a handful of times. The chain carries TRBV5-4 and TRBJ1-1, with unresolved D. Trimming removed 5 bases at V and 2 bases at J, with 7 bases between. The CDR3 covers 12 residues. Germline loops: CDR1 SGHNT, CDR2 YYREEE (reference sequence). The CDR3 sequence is CASRRGNTEAFF. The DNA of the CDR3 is TGTGCCAGCAGAAGAGGCAACACTGAAGCTTTCTTT. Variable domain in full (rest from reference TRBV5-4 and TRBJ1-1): ETGVTQSPTHLIKTRGQQVTLRCSSQSGHNTVSWYQQALGQGPQFIFQYYREEENGRGNFPPRFSGLQFPNYSSELNVNALELDDSALYLCASRRGNTEAFFGQGTRLTVV.

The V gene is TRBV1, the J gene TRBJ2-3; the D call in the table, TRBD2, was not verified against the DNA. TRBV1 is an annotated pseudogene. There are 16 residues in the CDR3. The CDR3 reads CTSSATSGRFADTQYF. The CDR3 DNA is TGCACCAGCAGCGCGACTAGCGGGAGATTTGCAGATACGCAGTATTTT.

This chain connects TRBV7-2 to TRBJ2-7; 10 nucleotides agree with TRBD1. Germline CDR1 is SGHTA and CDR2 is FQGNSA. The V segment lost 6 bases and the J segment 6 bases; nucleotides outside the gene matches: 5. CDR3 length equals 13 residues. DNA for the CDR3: TGTGCCAGCAGGTGGGACAGGGGAGGCGAGCAGTACTTC. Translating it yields CASRWDRGGEQYF.

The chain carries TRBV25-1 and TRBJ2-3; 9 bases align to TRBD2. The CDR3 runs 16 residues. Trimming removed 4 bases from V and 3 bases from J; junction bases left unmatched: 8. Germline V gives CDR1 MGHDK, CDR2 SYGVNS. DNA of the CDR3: TGTGCCAGCAGTGCCCAGCGGGGGGTAGGAACAGATACGCAGTATTTT. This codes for CASSAQRGVGTDTQYF.

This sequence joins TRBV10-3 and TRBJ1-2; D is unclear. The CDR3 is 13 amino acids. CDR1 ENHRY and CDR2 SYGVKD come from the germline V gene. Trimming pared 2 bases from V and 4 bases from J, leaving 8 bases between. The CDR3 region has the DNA TGTGCCATCAGTGAGACAGAATTCTATGGCTACACCTTC. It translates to CAISETEFYGYTF.

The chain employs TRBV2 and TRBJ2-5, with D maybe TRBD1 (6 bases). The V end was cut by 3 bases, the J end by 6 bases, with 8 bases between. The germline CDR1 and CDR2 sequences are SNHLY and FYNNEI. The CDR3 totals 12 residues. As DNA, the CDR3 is TGTGCCAGCAGTGACAGGGGACAGACCCAGTACTTC. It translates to CASSDRGQTQYF.

DNA for the CDR3: TGTGCCAGTAGTAGAGACGGGATGAGCTCTGGAAACACCATATATTTT. It encodes CASSRDGMSSGNTIYF. The genes are TRBV19 and TRBJ1-3; no firm D call. The V gene's germline CDR1 is LNHDA and CDR2 SQIVND (reference sequence). This CDR3 spans 16 amino acids. Trimming removed 4 bases from V and 0 bases from J, with 13 bases in between.